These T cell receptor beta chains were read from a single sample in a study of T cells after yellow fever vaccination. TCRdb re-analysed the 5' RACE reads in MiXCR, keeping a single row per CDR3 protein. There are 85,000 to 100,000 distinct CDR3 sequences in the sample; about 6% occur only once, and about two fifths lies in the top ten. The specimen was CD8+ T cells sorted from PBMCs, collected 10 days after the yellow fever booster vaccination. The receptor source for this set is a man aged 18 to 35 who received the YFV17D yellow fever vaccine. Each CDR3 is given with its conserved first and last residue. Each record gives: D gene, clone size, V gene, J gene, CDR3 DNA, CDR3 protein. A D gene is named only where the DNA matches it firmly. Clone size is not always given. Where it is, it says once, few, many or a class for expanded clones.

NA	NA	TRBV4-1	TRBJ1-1	TGCGCCAGCAGCCAAGCGTTAGGAGGGGACACTGAAGCTTTCTTT	CASSQALGGDTEAFF
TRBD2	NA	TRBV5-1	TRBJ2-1	TGCGCCAGCAGCTTGGGGGCGGGGGGGCCCGATGAGCAGTTCTTC	CASSLGAGGPDEQFF
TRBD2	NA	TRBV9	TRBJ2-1	TGTGCCAGCAGCGTCCAGGCTAGCGGGGGGGCGGATGAGCAGTTCTTC	CASSVQASGGADEQFF
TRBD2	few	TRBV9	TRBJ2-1	TGTGCCAGCAGCGGGACTAGCGGGGTGCACAATGAGCAGTTCTTC	CASSGTSGVHNEQFF
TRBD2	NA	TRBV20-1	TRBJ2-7	TGCAGTGCCCAAGCCGGGGGGACCTACGAGCAGTACTTC	CSAQAGGTYEQYF
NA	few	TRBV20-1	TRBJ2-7	TGCAGTGCTGGACCTACAGGGTTCTACGAGCAGTACTTC	CSAGPTGFYEQYF
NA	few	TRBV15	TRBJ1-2	TGTGCCACCAGCAGAGAGGAGGGGCAAACCTTCAACACCTTC	CATSREEGQTFNTF
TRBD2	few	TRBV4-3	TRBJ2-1	TGCGCCAGCAGCCCTGGGACTAGCAGGTACAATGAGCAGTTCTTC	CASSPGTSRYNEQFF
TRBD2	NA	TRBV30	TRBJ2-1	TGTGCCACCCCTGTTACGGGGGGGCGCTACAATGAGCAGTTCTTC	CATPVTGGRYNEQFF
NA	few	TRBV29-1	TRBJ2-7	TGCAGCGTTGAAGATTCGTCGGGGGAAGGCGCCTACGAGCAGTACTTC	CSVEDSSGEGAYEQYF
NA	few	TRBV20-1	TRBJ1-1	TGCAGTGCTCTGGACCAGAACACTGAAGCTTTCTTT	CSALDQNTEAFF
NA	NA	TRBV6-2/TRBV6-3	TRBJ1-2	TGTGCCAGCAGTTTTGCAGGGATTAACTATGGCTACACCTTC	CASSFAGINYGYTF
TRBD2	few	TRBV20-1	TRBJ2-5	TGCAGTGCTAGAAACTTGCCTAGCGGCCAAGAGACCCAGTACTTC	CSARNLPSGQETQYF
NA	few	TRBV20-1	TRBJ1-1	TGCAGTGCTAGATCTGGCGGATCGATTGAAGCTTTCTTT	CSARSGGSIEAFF
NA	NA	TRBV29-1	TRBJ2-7	TGCAGCGCCGTATCCGGACAGTACTACGAGCAGTACTTC	CSAVSGQYYEQYF
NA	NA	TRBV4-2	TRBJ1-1	TGTGCCAGCAGCCAAGTAACAGGGCTGAACACTGAAGCTTTCTTT	CASSQVTGLNTEAFF
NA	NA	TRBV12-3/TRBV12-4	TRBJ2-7	TGTGCCAGCAGTTTGCCCCCCGGGACCCTCGAATTCGAGCAGTACTTC	CASSLPPGTLEFEQYF
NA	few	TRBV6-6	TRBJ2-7	TGTGCCAGCAGTTATAGGCTTTCAAGCTCCTACGAGCAGTACTTC	CASSYRLSSSYEQYF
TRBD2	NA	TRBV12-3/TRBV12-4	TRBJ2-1	TGTGCCAGCAGTTTACCTCTAGCGGGGGGCCCTTCCTACAATGAGCAGTTCTTC	CASSLPLAGGPSYNEQFF
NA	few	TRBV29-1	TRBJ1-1	TGCAGCGTTGGGGGGGATGGGGCTGAAGCTTTCTTT	CSVGGDGAEAFF
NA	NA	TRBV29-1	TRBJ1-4	TGCAGCGTTGAAGATGGTCAGGGAGCAAGCGAAAAACTGTTTTTT	CSVEDGQGASEKLFF
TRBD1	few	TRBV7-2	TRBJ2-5	TGTGCCAGCAGCTCAGGGGGACAGGGGTCAGTCCAGTACTTC	CASSSGGQGSVQYF
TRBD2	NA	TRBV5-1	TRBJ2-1	TGCGCCAGCAGCCCGACTAGCGCCGAGCAGTTCTTC	CASSPTSAEQFF
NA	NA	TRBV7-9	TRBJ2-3	TGTGCCAGCAGCCACGGCCCTCAGGGTACAGATACGCAGTATTTT	CASSHGPQGTDTQYF
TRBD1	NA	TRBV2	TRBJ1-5	TGTGCCAGCAGTGAACAAACCGGGACAGGGGAACAGCCCCAGCATTTT	CASSEQTGTGEQPQHF
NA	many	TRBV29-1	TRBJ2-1	TGCAGCGTTGGTTTTATGGGCAATGAGCAGTTCTTC	CSVGFMGNEQFF
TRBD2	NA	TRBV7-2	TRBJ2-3	TGTGCCAGCAGCCTAAGCTGGACTAGCGGGGGGGCCGGCACAGATACGCAGTATTTT	CASSLSWTSGGAGTDTQYF
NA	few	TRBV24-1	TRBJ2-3	TGTGCCACCAGTGATTTCCCGGGACTCCTAAATCGCACAGATACGCAGTATTTT	CATSDFPGLLNRTDTQYF
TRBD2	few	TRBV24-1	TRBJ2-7	TGTGCCACCATTGGACTAGCGGGGGTCCTCGCGATATACGAGCAGTACTTC	CATIGLAGVLAIYEQYF
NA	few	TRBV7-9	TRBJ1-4	TGTGCCAGCAGCTCCCGACAAGATGAACTGTTTTTT	CASSSRQDELFF
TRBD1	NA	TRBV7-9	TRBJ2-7	TGTGCCAGCAAGGGGACAGGGGACCACTTACACTACGAGCAGTACTTC	CASKGTGDHLHYEQYF
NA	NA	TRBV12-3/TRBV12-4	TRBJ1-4	TGTGCCAGCAGTTCGATAGGGGGGACAACTAATGAAAAACTGTTTTTT	CASSSIGGTTNEKLFF
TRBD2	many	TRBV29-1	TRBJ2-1	TGCAGCGTTGGGGGACTAGCGGGGTTCGCCCTCCACAATGAGCAGTTCTTC	CSVGGLAGFALHNEQFF
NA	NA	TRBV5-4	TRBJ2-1	TGTGCCAGCACCCATTCCCGTGGAGGACTCTACAATGAGCAGTTCTTC	CASTHSRGGLYNEQFF
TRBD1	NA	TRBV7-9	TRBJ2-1	TGTGCCAGCAGCCCAAGCCCGGGACAGGCATCGGATGAGCAGTTCTTC	CASSPSPGQASDEQFF
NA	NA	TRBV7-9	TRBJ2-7	TGTGCCAGCAGCCCTAGTGGGGCTAACTACGAGCAGTACTTC	CASSPSGANYEQYF
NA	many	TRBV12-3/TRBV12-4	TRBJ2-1	TGTGCCAGCAGTTTCGGAGATGAGCAGTTCTTC	CASSFGDEQFF
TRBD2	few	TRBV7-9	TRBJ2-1	TGTGCCAGCAGCTTATCGCGGGGGGAGGCTGAGCAGTTCTTC	CASSLSRGEAEQFF
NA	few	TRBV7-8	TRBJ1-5	TGTGCCAGCAGCGTAAACCAGTCCCCGGACAGAAACTATCAGCCCCAGCATTTT	CASSVNQSPDRNYQPQHF